This T cell receptor beta chain appears in the sequencing data of a study of blood T cell repertoires in COVID-19. The method was immunoSEQ multiplex PCR; TCRdb's version includes in-frame clones alone and lacks a portion of them. The table lists roughly 190,000 clones, around 85% of them singletons. This receptor was taken from an older woman with acute or convalescent COVID-19. The sequenced sample consisted of peripheral blood.

The CDR3: CASSLSNSGEQFF. The CDR3 bases are TGTGCCAGCAGCTTATCAAATAGCGGTGAGCAGTTCTTC. The chain is built from TRBV11-2 and TRBJ2-1; tentative D call: TRBD2 (6 bases). Looked up from germline, CDR1 is SGHAT and CDR2 is FQNNGV. The CDR3 consists of 13 residues. Trimming took 2 bases from V and 9 from J, leaving 11 bases between them.